This T cell receptor (beta chain) appears in the sequencing data of a study of blood T cell repertoires in COVID-19. Clones were sequenced by immunoSEQ multiplex PCR, and TCRdb holds only the in-frame ones, with some missing. Seen here are under 70,000 clones, 87% observed once, and the top ten hold about 6.5%. The V gene's germline CDR1 is SGDLS and CDR2 YYNGEE. The CDR3 length is 14 residues. V lost 3 bases and J 4 bases, leaving 10 bases between the germline ends. This receptor was taken from a woman aged 55-69 years with COVID-19, enrolled during active disease. The sequencing sample was made of peripheral blood. The chain combines TRBV9 with TRBJ1-4, with D possibly being TRBD1 (5 bases). Here the CDR3 DNA reads TGTGCCAGCAGCGCGGTGGGGGGTAATGAAAAACTGTTTTTT. Translated: CASSAVGGNEKLFF.